Below, one TCR beta chain is given with its context. TCRdb keeps only in-frame clones here, not all; method: immunoSEQ multiplex PCR. Here the sample spans fewer than 200,000 clones, about 79% being singletons. These data originate in a study of blood T cell repertoires in COVID-19. As for the study in general: The United States, Italy and Spain provided the acute and convalescent COVID-19 samples.

CDR3 length: 16 amino acids. The origin of this receptor is a woman between 65 and 79 years old with acute or convalescent COVID-19. Sequencing was carried out using peripheral blood. J is TRBJ1-2 and V is TRBV12-2; the D call in the table, TRBD1, was not verified against the DNA. TRBV12-2 constitutes a pseudogene. The CDR3, as DNA: TGTGCAAGTCGCTTCCTAGGGGTAGGGTCTAACTATGGCTACACCTTC. Translated: CASRFLGVGSNYGYTF.